The next 26 T cell receptor beta chains were all read from a single sample in a study of PD-1 blockade in classical Hodgkin lymphoma. Some clones are missing from TCRdb's copy, which holds only in-frame ones; the method was immunoSEQ multiplex PCR. In the table there are some 19,000 clones, roughly 77% of which are singletons. The time point: cycle 4 day 1 (C4D1), after less than 7 weeks of nivolumab. Brentuximab vedotin exposure varied among the patients, all of whom had relapsed after autologous stem cell transplantation. The sequencing here drew on peripheral blood mononuclear cells (PBMCs), taken before the fourth cycle of nivolumab. Every receptor here comes from a human donor with classical Hodgkin lymphoma.

This clone was seen more than once but under ten times. The chain recombines TRBV6-1 with TRBJ2-7; no clear D gene. The V gene lost 4 bases and the J gene lost 0 bases, with 7 bases spanning the gap. The CDR3 has 13 amino acids. From germline, CDR1 is MNHNS and CDR2 SASEGT. The DNA of the CDR3 is TGTGCCAGCAGTGCCTCAGCCTCCTACGAGCAGTACTTC. Translating it yields CASSASASYEQYF.

The J gene is TRBJ2-6, the V gene TRBV5-6; no clear D gene. This CDR3 comprises 15 residues. Germline loops: CDR1 SGHDT, CDR2 YYEEEE. Trimming took off 4 bases at V and 0 bases at J, with 8 bases between the two ends. The CDR3 sequence is CASSGWSSGANVLTF. The CDR3 DNA reads as TGTGCCAGCAGCGGTTGGAGCTCTGGGGCCAACGTCCTGACTTTC.

The rearrangement uses TRBV6-1 and TRBJ2-3; 10 bases fit TRBD2. CDR3 length: 16 amino acids. V dropped 3 bases and J dropped 4; count of bases not matched to a gene: 7. Germline CDR1 MNHNS, CDR2 SASEGT. For the CDR3, the DNA is TGTGCCAGCAGTGAGATAGCGGGAGGTCGTTCAGATACGCAGTATTTT. It encodes CASSEIAGGRSDTQYF.

This clone has just one count. The chain couples TRBV5-6 to TRBJ2-3, with D possibly being TRBD1 (5 bases). V gave up 1 base and J gave up 3 bases, with 15 bases separating them. The CDR3 is made up of 16 amino acids. The V gene's germline CDR1 is SGHDT and CDR2 YYEEEE. The CDR3 region is CASSLKGARITDTQYF. CDR3 in DNA: TGTGCCAGCAGCTTGAAAGGGGCGCGGATAACAGATACGCAGTATTTT.

This chain links TRBV6-6 with TRBJ2-1, with D uncertain. Per germline, CDR1 MNHNY and CDR2 SVGAGI (reference sequence). The CDR3 spans 15 residues. Trimming stripped 2 bases from V and 7 bases from J, with 15 bases between. The CDR3 DNA is TGTGCCAGCAGTTACGTTTCGCAGCAACCTAATGAGCAGTTCTTC. Protein: CASSYVSQQPNEQFF.

The chain joins TRBV28 to TRBJ1-2; no definite D call. Trimming took off 6 bases at V and 0 bases at J, with 11 bases between the two ends. Germline CDR1 reads MDHEN; CDR2 reads SYDVKM. This CDR3 has 14 residues. The CDR3 DNA sequence: TGTGCCAGCAGGTTAGCGCAAGCTAACTATGGCTACACCTTC. This gives the protein CASRLAQANYGYTF.

The chain carries TRBV5-1 and TRBJ2-7; TRBD2 is a possible D gene (6 bases). The CDR3 loop spans 16 amino acids. Germline V gene data show CDR1 as SGHRS and CDR2 as YFSETQ. Trimming cost V 0 bases and J 2 bases, with 15 bases left between them. The CDR3 sequence is CASSLAPWDSTYEQYF. The CDR3 DNA is TGCGCCAGCAGCTTGGCCCCCTGGGACTCCACCTACGAGCAGTACTTC.

A single count supports this clone. CDR3 protein: CASLRGNYGYTF. CDR3 coding DNA: TGTGCCAGTTTGAGGGGCAACTATGGCTACACCTTC. The chain combines TRBV19 with TRBJ1-2; tentative D call: TRBD1 (5 bases). V lost 8 bases, J lost 2 bases, and 9 bases lay in between. CDR1 is LNHDA and CDR2 is SQIVND in the germline V gene (reference sequence). The length of the CDR3 is 12 residues.

The V call is TRBV28, the J call TRBJ1-2; TRBD1 aligns across 7 bases. In germline, CDR1 is MDHEN, CDR2 SYDVKM. This CDR3 contains 14 residues. With 2 bases clipped from V and 4 bases from J, the junction kept 4 bases outside the gene matches. CDR3 in DNA: TGTGCCAGCAGTTTACCGCAGGGGGGCTATGGCTACACCTTC. Its protein product is CASSLPQGGYGYTF.

The chain employs TRBV11-3 and TRBJ1-5, with D unclear. This CDR3 has 16 amino acids. V dropped 3 bases and J dropped 0 bases, with 12 bases sitting between them. CDR1 and CDR2 from the germline V gene are SGHNT and YENEEA. CDR3 protein: CASSFKQSHSNQPQHF. In nucleotides, the CDR3 is TGTGCCAGCAGCTTTAAACAGAGTCATAGCAATCAGCCCCAGCATTTT.

The chain uses TRBV6-1 and TRBJ2-7, with 8 bases lining up with TRBD2. The ends lost 0 bases at V and 6 bases at J; junction bases unmatched: 10. Looked up from germline, CDR1 is MNHNS and CDR2 is SASEGT. The CDR3 consists of 16 residues. The CDR3 is CASSEAGSGRFCEQYF. The DNA of the CDR3 is TGTGCCAGCAGTGAAGCAGGGAGCGGGAGATTTTGCGAGCAGTACTTC.

This clone was picked up a small number of times. The V call is TRBV6-1, the J call TRBJ2-7; TRBD1 or TRBD2 may be the D gene (6 bases each). This CDR3 region has 12 residues. Germline V gene lookup returns CDR1 MNHNS and CDR2 SASEGT. Between the trimmed V and J ends, which lost 5 bases and 7 bases, there was a span of 12 bases. The CDR3 nucleotides read TGTGCCAGCAGTAAAGGGGGACTGGAGCAGTACTTC. Translating gives CASSKGGLEQYF.

This clone turned up a few times. CDR3 DNA: TGTGCCAGCAGTTCCGCGACAGGGGGCATCGAGCAGTACTTC. Protein product: CASSSATGGIEQYF. The J gene is TRBJ2-7, the V gene TRBV6-5, with 10 bases aligning to TRBD1. The CDR3 loop spans 14 amino acids. The germline V gene has CDR1 MNHEY and CDR2 SVGAGI. Trimming removed 4 bases from V and 6 bases from J; junction bases left unmatched: 6.

This sequence joins TRBV5-1 and TRBJ1-2; the match to TRBD1 covers 10 bases. CDR1 SGHRS and CDR2 YFSETQ come from the germline V gene. The ends lost 1 base at V and 2 bases at J; junction bases unmatched: 2. The CDR3 extends over 15 amino acids. CDR3 loop: CASSLLGQGNYGYTF. The CDR3 coding sequence is TGCGCCAGCAGCTTGCTGGGACAGGGGAACTATGGCTACACCTTC.

The chain is built from TRBV29-1 and TRBJ2-7, with TRBD2 matching 10 bases. With V trimmed by 6 bases and J by 0 bases, 8 bases remained unmatched. The CDR3 is 15 amino acids. Germline-derived CDR1 and CDR2 are SQVTM and ANQGSEA. CDR3 in amino acids: CSVAGSSGSSYEQYF. The DNA for the CDR3 is TGCAGCGTCGCAGGCTCTAGCGGGAGCTCCTACGAGCAGTACTTC.

V usage is TRBV10-1 and J usage is TRBJ1-1; D remains ambiguous. V lost 0 bases, J lost 6 bases, and 11 bases lay in between. There are 14 residues in the CDR3. Germline CDR1 and CDR2: WNHNN and SYGVQD (reference sequence). In DNA, the CDR3 is TGCGCCAGCAGTGAGTCGGTCGGGAGGGCTGAAGCTTTCTTT. Residues: CASSESVGRAEAFF.

Here the CDR3 reads CASSSPGLASYEQYF. The CDR3, as DNA: TGTGCCAGCAGCTCCCCGGGACTAGCGTCCTACGAGCAGTACTTC. The V gene is TRBV7-9, the J gene TRBJ2-7, with TRBD2 matching 10 bases. This CDR3 has 15 residues. V lost 4 bases and J lost 1; bases outside the gene matches: 4. Looked up from germline, CDR1 is SEHNR and CDR2 is FQNEAQ (reference sequence).

V usage is TRBV5-1 and J usage is TRBJ2-1; D is unclear. The germline CDR1 and CDR2 sequences are SGHRS and YFSETQ. Trimming removed 0 bases from V and 9 bases from J, with 16 bases in between. CDR3 length: 15 residues. CDR3 sequence (DNA): TGCGCCAGCAGCTTGGATTGGGCCGAGAGCGCTGAGCAGTTCTTC. Amino acids: CASSLDWAESAEQFF.

The V and J genes are TRBV6-6 and TRBJ2-7; 8 bases are shared with TRBD1. Germline V gives CDR1 MNHNY, CDR2 SVGAGI (reference sequence). This CDR3 has 13 amino acids. The J segment lost 5 bases and the V segment lost 0 bases, leaving 0 bases of the junction unmatched. The DNA of the CDR3 is TGTGCCAGCAGTTACTCGACAGGGGACGAGCAGTACTTC. It yields the protein CASSYSTGDEQYF.

The chain combines TRBV6-5 with TRBJ1-2; D ambiguous. CDR1 and CDR2 from the germline V gene are MNHEY and SVGAGI. CDR3 length: 12 residues. V was shortened by 7 bases and J by 2 bases, with 8 bases between the two germline ends. The CDR3 DNA reads TGTGCCAGCATCGGTCCAAACTATGGCTACACCTTC. Amino acid sequence: CASIGPNYGYTF.

V usage is TRBV11-2 and J usage is TRBJ2-3, with D possibly TRBD1 on 5 matching bases. The CDR3 sequence is 15 residues long. Germline V CDR1 and CDR2: SGHAT, FQNNGV. Trimming left V 5 bases short and J 3 bases short, with 15 bases between. CDR3 sequence reads: CASSPQGGVTDTQYF. In nucleotides, the CDR3 is TGTGCCAGCAGCCCCCAGGGTGGTGTGACAGATACGCAGTATTTT.

The gene calls are TRBV15 and TRBJ2-7; D is undetermined. With 1 base removed from V and 4 bases from J, the gap between germline ends came to 8 bases. Germline V gives CDR1 LNHNV, CDR2 YYDKDF (reference sequence). CDR3 length: 13 residues. The CDR3 loop reads CATSRGEVYEQYF. DNA for the CDR3: TGTGCCACCAGCAGAGGAGAAGTATACGAGCAGTACTTC.

The chain couples TRBV5-1 to TRBJ1-1, with 8 bases lining up with TRBD1. Germline values: CDR1 SGHRS, CDR2 YFSETQ. There are 15 residues in the CDR3. J lost 7 bases, V lost 3 bases, and 11 bases had no gene match. CDR3 nucleotides: TGCGCCAGCAGCTCCGACGGACAGGGTGGCGTTGAAGCTTTCTTT. Encoded protein: CASSSDGQGGVEAFF. The full variable domain, with the rest looked up from reference TRBV5-1 and TRBJ1-1, is KAGVTQTPRYLIKTRGQQVTLSCSPISGHRSVSWYQQTPGQGLQFLFEYFSETQRNKGNFPGRFSGRQFSNSRSEMNVSTLELGDSALYLCASSSDGQGGVEAFFGQGTRLTVV.

This chain uses TRBV12-5 with TRBJ2-6; 7 nucleotides align to TRBD1. The V gene's germline CDR1 is LGHNT and CDR2 FRNRAP. The CDR3 is made up of 17 amino acids. Germline trimming cut 6 bases from V and 0 bases from J; bases unmatched to any gene: 8. The CDR3 loop is CASGSDRASSGANVLTF. CDR3 nucleotides: TGTGCTAGTGGGAGCGACAGGGCATCCTCTGGGGCCAACGTCCTGACTTTC.

The chain joins TRBV2 to TRBJ1-5; 10 nucleotides line up with TRBD1. The V segment lost 8 bases and the J segment 5 bases; nucleotides outside the gene matches: 6. The CDR3 length is 14 residues. Per germline, CDR1 SNHLY and CDR2 FYNNEI. CDR3 DNA: TGTGCCAGCGAACCGGACAGGGGGGATCAGCCCCAGCATTTT. It yields the protein CASEPDRGDQPQHF.

The gene calls are TRBV4-1 and TRBJ2-1; 12 bases match TRBD2. The CDR3 extends over 16 amino acids. V lost 0 bases and J lost 6; bases outside the gene matches: 3. Germline V gives CDR1 MGHRA, CDR2 YSYEKL. The CDR3 DNA follows: TGCGCCAGCAGCCAAGAGGGACTAGCGGGTGTCAATGAGCAGTTCTTC. It specifies CASSQEGLAGVNEQFF.